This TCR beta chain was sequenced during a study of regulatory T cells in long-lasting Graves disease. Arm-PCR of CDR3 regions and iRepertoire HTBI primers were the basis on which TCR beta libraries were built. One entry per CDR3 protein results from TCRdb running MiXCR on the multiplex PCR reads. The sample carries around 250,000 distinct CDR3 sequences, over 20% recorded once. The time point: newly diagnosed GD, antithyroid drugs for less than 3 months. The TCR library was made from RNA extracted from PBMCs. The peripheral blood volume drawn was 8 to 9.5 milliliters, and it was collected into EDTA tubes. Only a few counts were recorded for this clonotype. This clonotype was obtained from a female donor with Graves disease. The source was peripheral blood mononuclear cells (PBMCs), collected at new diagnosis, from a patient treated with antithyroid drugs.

The CDR3 DNA is TGTGCCAGCAGCGTAGAAGGGGGCACAGATACGCAGTATTTT. This encodes CASSVEGGTDTQYF. This chain links TRBV9 with TRBJ2-3; D possibly corresponds to TRBD1 (5 bases). Germline lookup yields CDR1 SGDLS and CDR2 YYNGEE. This CDR3 is built from 14 residues. Trimming removed 0 bases at V and 1 base at J, with 6 bases between.